This passage covers 7 T cell receptor beta chains from one sample sequenced in a study of blood T cell repertoires in COVID-19. Sequenced by immunoSEQ multiplex PCR; TCRdb stores in-frame clones only, minus some. The sample shows a few hundred thousand clones, over 75% of them seen only once. Sequences were obtained from peripheral blood. These receptors originate from a woman aged 45-65 years with acute or convalescent COVID-19.

The sample holds one count of this clone. V usage is TRBV27 and J usage is TRBJ2-2, with TRBD2 identical over 10 bases. Germline CDR1 is MNHEY and CDR2 is SMNVEV (reference sequence). V was clipped by 4 bases and J by 6 bases; unmatched bases: 8. The CDR3 loop spans 16 amino acids. The CDR3 DNA follows: TGTGCCAGCAGTTCCCCTAGCGGGAGAGGGGCCGGGGAGCTGTTTTTT. Translation: CASSSPSGRGAGELFF.

J is TRBJ1-6 and V is TRBV3-1 (or the pseudogene TRBV3-2); no clear D. V gave up 1 base and J gave up 15 bases, with 13 bases separating them. Germline CDR1 LGHDT, CDR2 YNNKEL (reference sequence). This CDR3 region has 13 residues. CDR3: CASSQAEGSILHF. CDR3 nucleotide sequence: TGTGCCAGCAGCCAAGCGGAGGGATCGATCCTCCACTTT.

This sequence joins TRBV10-3 and TRBJ2-2, with D hard to call. Per germline, CDR1 ENHRY and CDR2 SYGVKD. Trimming removed 3 bases at V and 3 bases at J, with 11 bases between. CDR3 length: 15 amino acids. CDR3 in DNA: TGTGCCATCAGTGACCCCACTATGCACACCGGGGAGCTGTTTTTT. Amino acid sequence: CAISDPTMHTGELFF.

The chain joins TRBV19 to TRBJ1-2; weak D call: TRBD1 (5 bases). V lost 6 bases to trimming and J lost 6 bases, with 17 bases between them. Germline V CDR1 and CDR2: LNHDA, SQIVND (reference sequence). CDR3 length: 14 amino acids. CDR3 sequence: CASSRDYGRDGYTF. The CDR3 DNA is TGTGCCAGTAGCCGGGACTACGGGAGGGATGGCTACACCTTC.

This sequence joins TRBV27 and TRBJ2-5; 8 bases match TRBD1. Germline lookup yields CDR1 MNHEY and CDR2 SMNVEV (reference sequence). The CDR3 consists of 15 residues. V lost 3 bases, J lost 5 bases, and 8 bases stayed unmatched. This CDR3 is CASSFWGRGLETQYF. The CDR3, as DNA: TGTGCCAGCAGTTTTTGGGGCAGGGGGCTGGAGACCCAGTACTTC.

The rearrangement joins TRBV29-1 to TRBJ2-7; D might be TRBD2 (5 bases). This CDR3 comprises 14 residues. V lost 8 bases to trimming and J lost 2 bases, with 19 bases between them. Germline V gene lookup returns CDR1 SQVTM and CDR2 ANQGSEA. The CDR3 sequence is CSSTGLAKPYEQYF. CDR3 bases: TGCAGCTCGACTGGACTGGCGAAACCCTACGAGCAGTACTTC.

The chain joins TRBV5-1 to TRBJ1-1; D may be TRBD1 (5 bases). The CDR3 covers 14 residues. Between the trimmed V and J ends, which lost 4 bases and 5 bases, there was a span of 15 bases. Germline lookup yields CDR1 SGHRS and CDR2 YFSETQ. As DNA, the CDR3 is TGCGCCAGCAGCACCGGACACGGTGGGACTGAAGCTTTCTTT. This sequence encodes CASSTGHGGTEAFF.